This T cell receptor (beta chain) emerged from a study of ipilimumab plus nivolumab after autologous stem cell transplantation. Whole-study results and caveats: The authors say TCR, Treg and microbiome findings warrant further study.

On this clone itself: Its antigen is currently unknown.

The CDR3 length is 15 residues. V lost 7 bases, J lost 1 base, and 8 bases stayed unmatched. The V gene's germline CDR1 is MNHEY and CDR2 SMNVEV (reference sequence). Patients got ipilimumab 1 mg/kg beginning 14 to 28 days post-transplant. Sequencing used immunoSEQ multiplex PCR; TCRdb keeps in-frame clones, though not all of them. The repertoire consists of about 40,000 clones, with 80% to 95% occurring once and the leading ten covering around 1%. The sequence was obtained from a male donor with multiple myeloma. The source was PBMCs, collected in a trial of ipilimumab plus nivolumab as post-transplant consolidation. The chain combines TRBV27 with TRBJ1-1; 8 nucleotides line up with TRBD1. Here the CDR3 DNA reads TGTGCCAGCATCCGGACAGGGATCGGGAACACTGAAGCTTTCTTT. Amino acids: CASIRTGIGNTEAFF.